Following are 6 T cell receptor beta chains from one sample sequenced in a study of T cell repertoires in cytomegalovirus infection. MiXCR, run by TCRdb on the reads, gives a single entry per CDR3 protein. The data show hundreds of thousands of distinct CDR3 sequences, 33% seen once. Their specific antigens are unknown. The specimen was cultured PBMCs, collected from culture after CMV antigen stimulation. The receptors originated from a human donor in good health (CMV status not recorded). Some clones in this sample may be carry-over from other donors' samples.

The CDR3 region has the DNA TGTGCCAGCAGCTTGGGTAGCGGGATGTACGAGCAGTACGTC. Translating it yields CASSLGSGMYEQYV. This chain connects TRBV5-4 to TRBJ2-7, with 8 bases matching TRBD2. V lost 0 bases and J lost 4; bases outside the gene matches: 3. The germline gives CDR1 SGHNT, CDR2 YYREEE (reference sequence). CDR3 length: 14 amino acids.

The rearrangement uses TRBV7-2 and TRBJ2-5; D might be TRBD2 (6 bases). The CDR3 contains 15 residues. Per the germline V gene, CDR1 is SGHTA and CDR2 is FQGNSA. Trimming stripped 5 bases from V and 2 bases from J, with 15 bases between. CDR3 in DNA: TGTGCCAGCAGCCCGGCTGGAGGGTGGCAAGAGACCCAGTACTTC. This encodes CASSPAGGWQETQYF.

This CDR3 reads CASSFQREVEQYF. DNA for the CDR3: TGTGCCAGCAGCTTCCAGCGGGAGGTCGAGCAGTACTTC. The chain uses TRBV7-2 and TRBJ2-7, with 9 bases identical to TRBD2. Germline lookup yields CDR1 SGHTA and CDR2 FQGNSA. This CDR3 comprises 13 residues. The J segment lost 6 bases and the V segment lost 3 bases, leaving 3 bases of the junction unmatched. Based on the CDR3 plus reference TRBV7-2 and TRBJ2-7, the full variable domain is GAGVSQSPSNKVTEKGKDVELRCDPISGHTALYWYRQSLGQGLEFLIYFQGNSAPDKSGLPSDRFSAERTGGSVSTLTIQRTQQEDSAVYLCASSFQREVEQYFGPGTRLTVT.

The chain has TRBV7-9 and TRBJ2-7; 12 bases are a match to TRBD1. From germline, CDR1 is SEHNR and CDR2 FQNEAQ (reference sequence). V shed 5 bases and J 6 bases; nucleotides not matched to a gene: 8. CDR3 length: 15 amino acids. The CDR3 spells CASSDPGQGAGEQYF. In DNA form, the CDR3 reads TGTGCCAGCAGCGATCCGGGACAGGGGGCTGGCGAGCAGTACTTC.

This clonotype occurred many times. The rearrangement uses TRBV12-3 or TRBV12-4 and TRBJ2-3, with D possibly being TRBD2 (5 bases). The CDR3 is 13 amino acids. The germline V and J ends were trimmed by 9 bases and 3 bases, with 13 bases remaining between them. The CDR3 region is CASNSETTDTQYF. In DNA form, the CDR3 reads TGTGCCAGTAATAGCGAGACGACAGATACGCAGTATTTT.

The chain carries TRBV9 and TRBJ1-2, with 7 bases that match TRBD1. The CDR3 runs 15 residues. The V gene end was trimmed by 4 bases and the J gene end by 3 bases; junction bases not matched to a gene: 9. Germline V gene sequence: CDR1 SGDLS, CDR2 YYNGEE. The CDR3 coding sequence is TGTGCCAGCAGCTCCACGACAGGGACAGACTATGGCTACACCTTC. Translated, it gives CASSSTTGTDYGYTF.